This T cell receptor beta chain was observed in a study of spatial heterogeneity in lung cancer. In the study overall: In raw reads, more than eight appearances on average were recorded for each unique TCR and UMI combination.

The CDR3 is 15 amino acids. Trimming shortened V by 5 bases and J by 5 bases, and 18 bases separated the two germline ends. On each TCR cDNA molecule, a unique molecular identifier was present. From the 5' RACE reads, TCRdb called clonotypes with MiXCR, one entry per CDR3 protein. This table has about 38,000 distinct CDR3 sequences, roughly 5.4% appearing once. Time point described: sample taken at primary tumor resection. No cells were sorted before sequencing. The whole RNA sequenced was extracted from tumor, nontumor lung or frozen PBMC. This chain connects TRBV12-3 or TRBV12-4 to TRBJ1-2; D is unresolved. This TCR came from a female donor with early-stage non-small cell lung cancer. The source material was PBMCs, sampled at surgery. CDR3 sequence: CASSRGRPVGYGYTF. CDR3 nucleotides: TGTGCCAGCAGTCGAGGACGTCCCGTGGGGTATGGCTACACCTTC.